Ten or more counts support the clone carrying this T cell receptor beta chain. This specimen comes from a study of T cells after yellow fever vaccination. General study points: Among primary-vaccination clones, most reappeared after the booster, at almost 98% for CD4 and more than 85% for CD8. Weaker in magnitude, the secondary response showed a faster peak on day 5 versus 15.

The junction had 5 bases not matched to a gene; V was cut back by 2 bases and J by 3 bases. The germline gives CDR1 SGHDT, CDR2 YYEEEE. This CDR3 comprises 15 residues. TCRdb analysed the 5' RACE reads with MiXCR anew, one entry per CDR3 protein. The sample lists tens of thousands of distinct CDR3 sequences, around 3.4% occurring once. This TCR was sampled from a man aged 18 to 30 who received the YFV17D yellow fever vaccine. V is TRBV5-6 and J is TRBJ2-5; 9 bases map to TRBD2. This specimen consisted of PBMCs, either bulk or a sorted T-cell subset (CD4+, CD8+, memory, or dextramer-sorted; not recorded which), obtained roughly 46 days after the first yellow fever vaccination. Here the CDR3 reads CASSLAGGPEETQYF. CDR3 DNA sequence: TGTGCCAGCAGCTTAGCGGGGGGTCCAGAAGAGACCCAGTACTTC.